What follows are 27 T cell receptor beta chains derived from one specimen sequenced in a study of blood T cells in healthy people across ages. Combining a sample-barcoded 5' primer with a J-beta primer mix, a second PCR ran for about 6 to 11 cycles. One entry per CDR3 protein results from TCRdb running MiXCR on the 5' RACE reads. In the table there are 800,000 or so distinct CDR3 sequences, around 45% of which are singletons. The material sequenced was blood. The receptors shown here come from a man older than 75 in good health.

This clonotype was counted between two and nine times. This rearrangement joins TRBV27 to TRBJ2-7, with 7 positions matching TRBD1. CDR1 is MNHEY, CDR2 SMNVEV, per germline (reference sequence). This CDR3 region has 16 residues. V was pared by 3 bases and J by 3 bases, with 11 bases of the junction left unmatched. CDR3 protein: CASSFSQGNRLYEQYF. CDR3 coding DNA: TGTGCCAGCAGTTTCTCACAGGGGAATAGACTCTACGAGCAGTACTTC.

Comment on this clonotype: Being one base from a much bigger clone, this may be a read error. This chain uses TRBV20-1 with TRBJ2-7, with 7 bases lining up with TRBD1. The CDR3 extends over 13 amino acids. V shed 2 bases and J 5 bases; nucleotides not matched to a gene: 6. Germline lookup yields CDR1 DFQATT and CDR2 SNEGSKA (reference sequence). The CDR3 loop is CSARNHRGHEQYF. The CDR3 DNA is TGCAGTGCTAGAAATCACAGGGGCCACGAGCAGTACTTC.

This sequence joins TRBV30 and TRBJ2-7; TRBD2 matches at 12 bases. Per the germline V gene, CDR1 is GTSNPN and CDR2 is SVGIG (reference sequence). The V and J ends lost 3 bases and 7 bases, in that order; junction bases with no gene match: 13. The CDR3 sequence is 16 residues long. The CDR3 spells CAWRLAGGPKLYEQYF. CDR3 coding DNA: TGTGCCTGGAGGCTAGCGGGAGGGCCTAAGCTCTATGAGCAGTACTTC.

This chain uses TRBV4-3 with TRBJ1-2; TRBD1 matches 7 bases. The CDR3 covers 16 residues. Germline V lookup: CDR1 LGHNA, CDR2 YSLEER. With V trimmed by 3 bases and J by 4 bases, 11 bases remained unmatched. In DNA, the CDR3 is TGCGCCAGCAGCCACGCAGAGACAGGGAGCTCCTATGGCTACACCTTC. Amino acid sequence: CASSHAETGSSYGYTF.

The rearrangement joins TRBV7-2 to TRBJ2-1; perhaps TRBD2 as D (5 bases). The CDR3 has 13 amino acids. Germline V CDR1 and CDR2: SGHTA, FQGNSA. Trimming pared 5 bases from V and 9 bases from J, leaving 14 bases between. For the CDR3, the DNA is TGTGCCAGCAGCATAGGGCGGGCCGCTGAGCAGTTCTTC. Translation gives CASSIGRAAEQFF. The variable domain in full, completed from reference TRBV7-2 and TRBJ2-1, reads GAGVSQSPSNKVTEKGKDVELRCDPISGHTALYWYRQSLGQGLEFLIYFQGNSAPDKSGLPSDRFSAERTGGSVSTLTIQRTQQEDSAVYLCASSIGRAAEQFFGPGTRLTVL.

The V and J genes are TRBV11-1 and TRBJ2-1; no clear D gene. The germline V gene encodes CDR1 SGHAT and CDR2 FQDESV (reference sequence). The CDR3 length is 14 residues. V lost 1 base and J lost 10, with 14 bases in between. CDR3 loop: CASSLEVGFYEQFF. As DNA, the CDR3 is TGTGCCAGCAGCTTAGAGGTTGGTTTCTACGAGCAGTTCTTC.

V usage is TRBV24-1 and J usage is TRBJ2-7, with 9 bases aligning to TRBD1. The assigned J gene may be wrong: the sequence end matches TRBJ2-4 better. The germline V gene has CDR1 KGHDR and CDR2 SFDVKD. This CDR3 spans 14 amino acids. In DNA, the CDR3 is TGTGCCACCAGTGAAGGTCGGACAGGGGACATTCAGTACTTC. Its protein product is CATSEGRTGDIQYF.

The chain is built from TRBV28 and TRBJ2-5, with 8 bases that match TRBD2. The CDR3 is made up of 14 amino acids. V dropped 2 bases and J dropped 4; count of bases not matched to a gene: 3. Germline lookup yields CDR1 MDHEN and CDR2 SYDVKM. In DNA form, the CDR3 reads TGTGCCAGCAGTTTAAGCCTAGCGGGAGAGACCCAGTACTTC. As protein: CASSLSLAGETQYF.

The V and J genes are TRBV6-2 or TRBV6-3 and TRBJ2-7, with 7 bases aligning to TRBD1. Germline V gene data show CDR1 as MNHEY and CDR2 as SVGEGT. The CDR3 has 15 residues. Trimming removed 2 bases from V and 3 bases from J; junction bases left unmatched: 7. DNA of the CDR3: TGTGCCAGCAGTTACGAGGTTCACAGGGGCTACGAGCAGTACTTC. It codes for CASSYEVHRGYEQYF.

The V call is TRBV5-1, the J call TRBJ1-1; 9 bases line up with TRBD1. Germline lookup yields CDR1 SGHRS and CDR2 YFSETQ. The CDR3 has 14 residues. V shed 1 base, J shed 5 bases, and the junction held 3 bases outside the gene matches. This chain's CDR3 is CASSLNRGHTEAFF. The CDR3 DNA sequence: TGCGCCAGCAGCTTGAACAGGGGGCATACTGAAGCTTTCTTT.

In this sample, this clonotype turned up once. Here the CDR3 reads CAGTRDGTYEQYF. The CDR3 DNA sequence: TGTGCCGGCACGAGAGATGGCACCTACGAGCAGTACTTC. The chain has TRBV7-9 and TRBJ2-7; D not resolved. The CDR3 consists of 13 residues. CDR1 and CDR2 (germline): SEHNR, FQNEAQ (reference sequence). The germline V and J ends were trimmed by 11 bases and 2 bases, with 16 bases remaining between them.

The CDR3 here is CASSQTHPGYTF. As DNA, the CDR3 is TGTGCCAGCAGCCAAACCCACCCGGGCTACACCTTC. V and J are TRBV7-2 and TRBJ1-2; D is ambiguous. Germline CDR1 SGHTA, CDR2 FQGNSA. The CDR3 loop spans 12 amino acids. V was cut by 5 bases and J by 8 bases, with 12 bases left in between.

This clonotype was recorded a few times. This chain joins TRBV7-2 and TRBJ2-5; 10 bases line up with TRBD2. The CDR3 is 14 residues long. CDR1 and CDR2 from the germline V gene are SGHTA and FQGNSA. The ends lost 5 bases at V and 11 bases at J; junction bases unmatched: 11. The CDR3 protein is CASSHGTSANEQYF. In DNA form, the CDR3 reads TGTGCCAGCAGCCACGGGACTAGCGCCAATGAGCAGTACTTC. Complete variable domain (other parts from reference TRBV7-2 and TRBJ2-5): GAGVSQSPSNKVTEKGKDVELRCDPISGHTALYWYRQSLGQGLEFLIYFQGNSAPDKSGLPSDRFSAERTGGSVSTLTIQRTQQEDSAVYLCASSHGTSANEQYFGPGTRLLVL.

In DNA form, the CDR3 reads TGTGCCAGCAGCCAGTTAGCGGGAGAGAAGACCCAGTACTTC. It yields the protein CASSQLAGEKTQYF. The V and J genes are TRBV11-3 and TRBJ2-7, with TRBD2 matching 9 bases. The J call may be in error: the DNA end matches TRBJ2-5 better. From germline, CDR1 is SGHNT and CDR2 YENEEA. CDR3 length: 14 amino acids.

Comments on this clonotype: It may be a read error: a sequence one base away is much more abundant. This chain links TRBV24-1 with TRBJ2-1, with 8 bases matching TRBD2. This CDR3 contains 15 residues. Germline-derived CDR1 and CDR2 are KGHDR and SFDVKD. Here the CDR3 DNA reads TGTGCCACCAGTGACCCCGGGACTAGGACCAATGGGCAGTTCTTC. Its translation: CATSDPGTRTNGQFF.

The CDR3 region has the DNA TGTGCCAGCAGTCCCGGGACTAGCAGGCCTAGGGAGTACTTC. It specifies CASSPGTSRPREYF. The chain uses TRBV28 and TRBJ2-4; 9 bases agree with TRBD2. J lost 14 bases, V lost 5 bases, and 13 bases had no gene match. Per germline, CDR1 MDHEN and CDR2 SYDVKM. The CDR3 loop spans 14 amino acids.

The rearrangement uses TRBV5-4 and TRBJ1-1; TRBD1 matches 8 bases. CDR1 and CDR2 (germline): SGHNT, YYREEE (reference sequence). This CDR3 comprises 13 residues. Germline trimming cut 4 bases from V and 10 bases from J; bases unmatched to any gene: 9. In DNA, the CDR3 is TGTGCCAGCAGCCTGGACAGGGAAGGTTCAGCTTTCTTT. Translated, it gives CASSLDREGSAFF.

This sequence joins TRBV7-2 and TRBJ2-1, with TRBD2 as a possible D gene (6 bases). The V end lost 6 bases, the J end lost 9 bases, and 18 bases lay between the germline ends. This CDR3 is 14 amino acids long. Germline V gene lookup returns CDR1 SGHTA and CDR2 FQGNSA. The CDR3 DNA sequence: TGTGCCAGCAGTTCCCTAGGAGGGGCTGGTGAGCAGTTCTTC. The encoded protein is CASSSLGGAGEQFF.

This clonotype was observed a handful of times. This chain joins TRBV6-6 and TRBJ1-2, with TRBD1 matching over 7 bases. Germline CDR1 MNHNY, CDR2 SVGAGI (reference sequence). This CDR3 has 15 residues. V lost 0 bases and J lost 5; bases outside the gene matches: 6. CDR3 loop: CASSYSASRGYGYTF. Written as DNA, the CDR3 is TGTGCCAGCAGTTACTCCGCCTCCAGGGGGTATGGCTACACCTTC.

The chain has TRBV5-1 and TRBJ2-1; D call uncertain. CDR1 is SGHRS, CDR2 YFSETQ, per germline. There are 14 residues in the CDR3. V was cut by 0 bases and J by 8 bases, with 12 bases left in between. The CDR3, as DNA: TGCGCCAGCAGCTTGGCCGCAATCAACGATGAGCAGTTCTTC. Translating gives CASSLAAINDEQFF.

About this clonotype itself: Being one base from a much bigger clone, this may be a read error. The V gene is TRBV7-2, the J gene TRBJ1-6, with unresolved D. In germline, CDR1 is SGHTA, CDR2 FQGNSA. This CDR3 region has 15 residues. Here the CDR3 reads CASSLVGPYNSPPHF. CDR3 coding DNA: TGTGCCAGCAGCTTAGTAGGGCCTTATAATTCACCCCCCCACTTT.

This clonotype was counted ten times or more. This chain links TRBV25-1 with TRBJ2-7; D gene uncertain. Germline values: CDR1 MGHDK, CDR2 SYGVNS. The V and J ends lost 7 bases and 0 bases respectively, with 7 bases between them. CDR3 length equals 12 residues. The CDR3 here is CASNGNSYEQYF. In DNA form, the CDR3 reads TGTGCCAGCAACGGCAACTCCTACGAGCAGTACTTC.

This chain joins TRBV30 and TRBJ2-4, with D perhaps being TRBD1 or TRBD2 (5 bases each). This CDR3 contains 13 residues. Per germline, CDR1 GTSNPN and CDR2 SVGIG (reference sequence). With 2 bases removed from V and 8 bases from J, the gap between germline ends came to 13 bases. CDR3 in DNA: TGTGCCTGGAGTCCAGGGTTCGGGGACATTCAGTACTTC. This gives the protein CAWSPGFGDIQYF.

About this clonotype itself: One end of the junction fails to match germline, which may point to a read error. The chain has TRBV10-3 and TRBJ2-5, with D perhaps TRBD2 (5 bases). The CDR3 covers 12 residues. Germline CDR1 reads ENHRY; CDR2 reads SYGVKD. The CDR3 spells CAIRDREETQNF. The CDR3 nucleotides read TGTGCCATCAGGGACCGGGAAGAGACCCAGAACTTC.

This chain connects TRBV20-1 to TRBJ2-7; 15 positions match TRBD2. CDR1 DFQATT and CDR2 SNEGSKA come from the germline V gene (reference sequence). This CDR3 has 18 residues. With 2 bases clipped from V and 4 bases from J, the junction kept 12 bases outside the gene matches. The CDR3 nucleotides read TGCAGTGCTAGACCTGGAGGACCCGGGACTAGCGGGAGGTACGAGCAGTACTTC. This codes for CSARPGGPGTSGRYEQYF.

This clonotype was seen at least ten times. The junction does not match germline at one end; this may be a read error. V and J are TRBV28 and TRBJ2-3; D assignment may be TRBD1 or TRBD2 (6 bases each). The CDR3 spans 14 residues. Germline CDR1 and CDR2: MDHEN and SYDVKM. The chain's CDR3 is CASSPGGGTDTQYF. In DNA form, the CDR3 reads TGCGCCAGCAGCCCTGGAGGGGGGACAGATACGCAGTATTTT. The full variable domain, with the rest looked up from reference TRBV28 and TRBJ2-3, is DVKVTQSSRYLVKRTGEKVFLECVQDMDHENMFWYRQDPGLGLRLIYFSYDVKMKEKGDIPEGYSVSREKKERFSLILESASTNQTSMYLCASSPGGGTDTQYFGPGTRLTVL.

A remark on this clonotype: Just one base apart from a much larger clone, this may be a read error. The V gene is TRBV29-1, the J gene TRBJ1-1; TRBD1 agrees at 7 bases. Germline V lookup: CDR1 SQVTM, CDR2 ANQGSEA. Trimming removed 3 bases from V and 3 bases from J; junction bases left unmatched: 1. The CDR3 is made up of 12 amino acids. The CDR3 DNA follows: TGCAGCGTTGACAGGGGGGACACTGAAGCTTTCTTT. As protein: CSVDRGDTEAFF.